These 20 T cell receptor beta chains originate from one sample sequenced in a study of Tregs in tolerant kidney transplant recipients. Measured with immunoSEQ multiplex PCR; TCRdb has only the in-frame clones, and not every one. Listed are about 52,000 clones; about 0.83% falls within the top ten. Material: CD4+ T cells from blood, obtained before the transplant. The receptors stem from a human donor who received a combined kidney and bone marrow transplant.

About this clone: The read comes to an end 3 residues before the CDR3 does, leaving the germline J gene to fill in the end. This chain uses TRBV7-9 with TRBJ1-2; D call uncertain. Germline assignment: CDR1 SEHNR and CDR2 FQNEAQ (reference sequence). The CDR3 has 11 residues. V was clipped by 6 bases and J by 5 bases, with 7 bases between them. CDR3 sequence reads: CASRAEYGYTF. CDR3 DNA (partial): TGTGCCAGCAGGGCTGAATATGGC. Filled out from reference TRBV7-9 and TRBJ1-2, the complete variable domain reads DTGVSQNPRHKITKRGQNVTFRCDPISEHNRLYWYRQTLGQGPEFLTYFQNEAQLEKSRLLSDRFSAERPKGSFSTLEIQRTEQGDSAMYLCASRAEYGYTFGSGTRLTVV.

In the case of this clone: The read stops 3 residues short of the end of the CDR3; the missing end is completed from the germline J gene. The V and J genes are TRBV10-3 and TRBJ1-3, with D unclear. The CDR3 totals 14 residues. Trimming removed 7 bases at V and 1 base at J, with 11 bases between. Germline CDR1 and CDR2: ENHRY and SYGVKD. CDR3 sequence reads: CAITASGSGNTIYF. The sequenced CDR3 bases are TGTGCCATCACAGCCAGCGGATCTGGAAACACC.

Comment on this clone: The observed sequence ends 3 residues before the CDR3 terminus, with the missing tail filled in from the germline J gene. The V and J genes are TRBV2 and TRBJ1-2; the D gene is possibly TRBD1 (6 bases). V lost 9 bases to trimming and J lost 1 base, with 12 bases between them. The CDR3 spans 13 residues. Germline-derived CDR1 and CDR2 are SNHLY and FYNNEI. The part of the CDR3 DNA that was read is TGTGCCAGTCGGACAGTGTATAACTATGGC. Residues: CASRTVYNYG. The full CDR3 is CASRTVYNYGYTF.

Worth noting for this clone: The CDR3 end falls 3 residues outside the read, so it is completed with the germline J gene. V gene TRBV6-1 combines with J gene TRBJ1-6, with a weak D call TRBD1 (6 bases). CDR1 is MNHNS and CDR2 is SASEGT in the germline V gene. The CDR3 is made up of 14 amino acids. With 3 bases removed from V and 10 bases from J, the gap between germline ends came to 13 bases. The CDR3 bases that were read are TGTGCCAGCAGTGATCGGGCAGGGGTATCACCC. The encoded protein is CASSDRAGVSP. From start to end, the CDR3 is CASSDRAGVSPLHF.

As concerns this clone: The read terminates 3 residues before the CDR3 end, so the remaining end is supplied by the germline J gene. The V call is TRBV19, the J call TRBJ1-2; D gene unclear. Germline CDR1 LNHDA, CDR2 SQIVND (reference sequence). CDR3 length: 12 amino acids. V gave up 5 bases and J gave up 1 base, with 5 bases separating them. The CDR3 DNA, read in part, is TGTGCCAGTAGTTCGGTTAACTATGGC. Amino acids: CASSSVNYG. The full CDR3 sequence reads CASSSVNYGYTF.

On this clone itself: Coverage ceases 3 residues before the CDR3 finishes, and the germline J gene fills in the end. V and J are TRBV7-2 and TRBJ2-5; tentatively, D is TRBD2 (5 bases). Germline loops: CDR1 SGHTA, CDR2 FQGNSA. The CDR3 length is 14 residues. Trimming removed 7 bases from V and 4 bases from J, with 16 bases in between. Partial CDR3 DNA: TGTGCCAGCAACGGGGATAGGGTACGAGAGACC. Encoded protein: CASNGDRVRET. The whole CDR3 is CASNGDRVRETQYF.

On this clone: The read terminates 3 residues before the CDR3 end, so the remaining end is supplied by the germline J gene. The genes are TRBV7-9 and TRBJ1-2, with D possibly matching TRBD1 (5 bases). Looked up from germline, CDR1 is SEHNR and CDR2 is FQNEAQ (reference sequence). The CDR3 is 14 residues long. V dropped 8 bases and J dropped 4 bases, with 17 bases sitting between them. The CDR3 here is CASERAGRGYGYTF. The sequenced part of the CDR3 DNA is TGTGCCAGCGAACGGGCGGGGCGGGGCTATGGC.

On this clone: The read stops 3 residues short of the end of the CDR3; the missing end is completed from the germline J gene. The gene calls are TRBV20-1 and TRBJ2-5; 9 bases are a match to TRBD2. V lost 0 bases, J lost 0 bases, and 5 bases stayed unmatched. Germline CDR1 reads DFQATT; CDR2 reads SNEGSKA (reference sequence). The CDR3 has 16 amino acids. The CDR3 sequence is CSARDLLAGDQETQYF. The CDR3 DNA, read in part, is TGCAGTGCTAGAGATCTGTTAGCGGGAGACCAAGAGACC.

With regard to this clone: The observed sequence ends 3 residues before the CDR3 terminus, with the missing tail filled in from the germline J gene. The chain joins TRBV6-2 or TRBV6-3 to TRBJ2-7; D remains unclear. CDR1 is MNHEY, CDR2 SVGEGT, per germline. The CDR3 contains 12 residues. V was trimmed by 5 bases and J by 4 bases, leaving 9 bases between them. The CDR3 region is CASSLTKYEQYF. CDR3 DNA (partial): TGTGCCAGCAGTCTCACTAAATACGAG.

As regards this clone: The CDR3 end falls 3 residues outside the read, so it is completed with the germline J gene. This rearrangement joins TRBV5-4 to TRBJ1-3; D is unclear. CDR1 and CDR2 (germline): SGHNT, YYREEE (reference sequence). Trimming pared 0 bases from V and 4 bases from J, leaving 5 bases between. The CDR3 covers 13 residues. The CDR3 region is CASSLDYGNTIYF. CDR3 DNA, as far as it was read: TGTGCCAGCAGCTTGGACTACGGAAACACC.

Details on this clone: The read terminates 3 residues ahead of where the CDR3 ends, so the germline J gene completes it. The V gene is TRBV6-1, the J gene TRBJ1-2; 8 bases line up with TRBD1. Trimming cost V 7 bases and J 6 bases; bases outside gene matches: 7. Germline CDR1 is MNHNS and CDR2 is SASEGT. The CDR3 contains 13 residues. CDR3 sequence reads: CASIDNRGDGYTF. The CDR3 bases that were read are TGTGCCAGCATTGATAACAGGGGGGATGGC.

On this clone itself: The read terminates 3 residues ahead of where the CDR3 ends, so the germline J gene completes it. The chain recombines TRBV19 with TRBJ1-2, with no clear D. This CDR3 has 15 amino acids. The germline V gene encodes CDR1 LNHDA and CDR2 SQIVND (reference sequence). V was clipped by 3 bases and J by 2 bases, with 13 bases between them. The CDR3 bases that were read are TGTGCCAGTAGTATCCAGCGACGGCTCAACTATGGC. This codes for CASSIQRRLNYG. The whole CDR3 sequence is CASSIQRRLNYGYTF.

Worth noting for this clone: The read finishes 3 residues shy of the CDR3 end, and the germline J gene is used to complete it. This rearrangement joins TRBV7-9 to TRBJ2-5; the D is unclear. CDR3 length equals 11 residues. The V end lost 5 bases, the J end lost 3 bases, and 4 bases lay between the germline ends. Germline values: CDR1 SEHNR, CDR2 FQNEAQ (reference sequence). This CDR3 reads CASSREETQYF. CDR3 DNA (partial): TGTGCCAGCAGCCGGGAAGAGACC. Using reference TRBV7-9 and TRBJ2-5 for the parts outside the CDR3, the full variable domain is DTGVSQNPRHKITKRGQNVTFRCDPISEHNRLYWYRQTLGQGPEFLTYFQNEAQLEKSRLLSDRFSAERPKGSFSTLEIQRTEQGDSAMYLCASSREETQYFGPGTRLLVL.

Concerning this clone itself: The CDR3 end falls 3 residues outside the read, so it is completed with the germline J gene. The rearrangement uses TRBV2 and TRBJ1-5; TRBD1 is a possible D gene (5 bases). Germline CDR1 is SNHLY and CDR2 is FYNNEI. V gave up 4 bases and J gave up 8 bases, with 12 bases separating them. The CDR3 contains 13 residues. CDR3 DNA (partial): TGTGCCAGCAGTGGGGAGGGCAGGGAGCCC. This sequence encodes CASSGEGREP. The CDR3 reads in full as CASSGEGREPQHF.

Notes on this clone: The DNA ends 3 residues before the CDR3 does, and the rest of the CDR3 is filled in from the germline J gene. The chain links TRBV5-3 to TRBJ1-1; TRBD1 is a possible D gene (6 bases). TRBV5-3 is placed among ORFs of uncertain function. With 4 bases removed from V and 2 bases from J, the gap between germline ends came to 15 bases. The length of the CDR3 is 15 residues. The CDR3 region is CARSHQRGRNTEAFF. CDR3 bases read: TGTGCCAGAAGCCACCAGCGGGGGCGAAACACTGAA.

On this clone itself: The missing CDR3 end, 3 residues past where the read stops, is filled in from the germline J gene. The V and J genes are TRBV2 and TRBJ2-5; maybe TRBD1 (5 bases). The CDR3 is 13 amino acids. Germline values: CDR1 SNHLY, CDR2 FYNNEI. V was cut by 5 bases and J by 1 base, with 8 bases left in between. CDR3 region: CASSRGLQETQYF. Partial CDR3 DNA: TGTGCCAGCAGTAGGGGTCTCCAAGAGACC.

With respect to this clone: Coverage ceases 3 residues before the CDR3 finishes, and the germline J gene fills in the end. This chain uses TRBV19 with TRBJ2-3; 10 bases map to TRBD2. V lost 2 bases, J lost 1 base, and 0 bases stayed unmatched. Germline CDR1 LNHDA, CDR2 SQIVND (reference sequence). CDR3 length: 15 residues. The sequenced part of the CDR3 DNA is TGTGCCAGTAGTATACTAGCGGGGGGCACAGATACG. Its protein is CASSILAGGTDT. The CDR3 in its entirety is CASSILAGGTDTQYF.

About this clone: The CDR3 goes on 3 residues after the read ends, and that part is filled in from the germline J gene. The chain is built from TRBV7-9 and TRBJ1-1; 7 bases map to TRBD1. This CDR3 has 14 amino acids. From germline, CDR1 is SEHNR and CDR2 FQNEAQ (reference sequence). The ends lost 5 bases at V and 3 bases at J; junction bases unmatched: 6. The CDR3 loop reads CASSGYRGYTEAFF. The covered CDR3 bases are TGTGCCAGCAGCGGATACAGGGGCTACACTGAA. The full variable domain, rest sourced from reference TRBV7-9 and TRBJ1-1, is DTGVSQNPRHKITKRGQNVTFRCDPISEHNRLYWYRQTLGQGPEFLTYFQNEAQLEKSRLLSDRFSAERPKGSFSTLEIQRTEQGDSAMYLCASSGYRGYTEAFFGQGTRLTVV.

A remark on this clone: The read terminates 3 residues ahead of where the CDR3 ends, so the germline J gene completes it. This rearrangement joins TRBV7-9 to TRBJ1-4, with D possibly matching TRBD1 (5 bases). The germline V gene encodes CDR1 SEHNR and CDR2 FQNEAQ (reference sequence). V was clipped by 1 base and J by 10 bases, with 10 bases between them. CDR3 length equals 13 residues. The sequenced CDR3 bases are TGTGCCAGCAGCTTAGAGCAGGGCTTAAAA. As protein: CASSLEQGLK. The full CDR3 sequence reads CASSLEQGLKLFF. Looking up the rest from reference TRBV7-9 and TRBJ1-4 gives the full variable domain: DTGVSQNPRHKITKRGQNVTFRCDPISEHNRLYWYRQTLGQGPEFLTYFQNEAQLEKSRLLSDRFSAERPKGSFSTLEIQRTEQGDSAMYLCASSLEQGLKLFFGSGTQLSVL.

This CDR3 is CASSLSLQVTEAFF. CDR3 DNA (partial): TGCGCCAGCAGCTTGTCTCTCCAGGTCACTGAA. V is TRBV5-1 and J is TRBJ1-1, with D unresolved. The CDR3 goes on 3 residues after the read ends, and that part is filled in from the germline J gene. Between the trimmed V and J ends, which lost 1 base and 4 bases, there was a span of 11 bases. The CDR3 covers 14 residues. CDR1 and CDR2 from the germline V gene are SGHRS and YFSETQ.